This T cell receptor beta chain was observed in a study of blood T cell repertoires in COVID-19. The overall study: The United States, Italy and Spain provided the acute and convalescent COVID-19 samples. Nucleic acid was either cDNA or gDNA, and it came from T cells, B-cell-depleted T cells, or PBMCs.

Authors' methods: Estimates of nucleated cell counts were drawn from the amplification of reference gene primers. The repertoire was sequenced with immunoSEQ multiplex PCR; TCRdb's copy has only in-frame clones and lacks some. V, J and clone size reflect that table, while D and trimming were determined from the DNA. Among about 72,000 clones listed, about nine tenths were seen once. The germline V gene encodes CDR1 SGDLS and CDR2 YYNGEE. The CDR3 totals 14 residues. The junction had 2 bases not matched to a gene; V was cut back by 3 bases and J by 1 base. The sequenced sample was peripheral blood. The receptor comes from a man aged 65-85 years with active or convalescent COVID-19. This chain links TRBV9 with TRBJ2-5, with 8 bases matching TRBD2. CDR3 protein: CASSGSGAQETQYF. The CDR3 coding sequence is TGTGCCAGCAGCGGTAGCGGGGCCCAAGAGACCCAGTACTTC.